This T cell receptor (beta chain) was recorded in a study of T cells in Graves' hyperthyroidism and ophthalmopathy. This clonotype was seen many times. From RNA transcripts, TCR beta CDR3 regions were amplified. With the HTBI primer set, the TCR CDR3 went through a first round of RT-PCR. From the multiplex PCR reads, TCRdb called clonotypes with MiXCR, one entry per CDR3 protein. The top ten hold roughly a fifth of the sample, which has around 360,000 distinct CDR3 sequences, 12% to 15% seen once. The germline CDR1 and CDR2 sequences are SGHRS and YFSETQ. The CDR3 has 14 residues. Trimming left V 0 bases short and J 5 bases short, with 11 bases between.

Sequenced input: blood. This rearrangement joins TRBV5-1 to TRBJ2-5; D not certain. The TCR comes from a woman aged 55-70 years with Graves' ophthalmopathy. CDR3 nucleotides: TGCGCCAGCAGCTTGGGGGTAGGAGACGAGACCCAGTACTTC. It specifies CASSLGVGDETQYF.